This T cell receptor beta chain was sequenced in a study of blood T cell repertoires in COVID-19. Study overall: PBMCs, B-cell-depleted T cells, or T cells provided the cDNA or gDNA that made up the material.

Per the original methods: Amplification of reference gene primers provided the estimated nucleated cell counts. TCRdb's copy holds only in-frame clones and misses some; the assay was immunoSEQ multiplex PCR. That table furnishes V, J and clone size, whereas the DNA furnished D and trimming. The sample lists 100,000 to 150,000 clones, 80% to 90% occurring once. Trimming left V 2 bases short and J 3 bases short, with 28 bases between. This CDR3 has 21 residues. The germline V gene has CDR1 MNHEY and CDR2 SMNVEV (reference sequence). The chain has TRBV27 and TRBJ1-4; possibly TRBD1 for D (5 bases). The specimen sequenced was peripheral blood. This clonotype was obtained from a woman in her sixties with acute or convalescent COVID-19. CDR3 residues: CASSLRFVAGRDRGSNEKLFF. CDR3 DNA: TGTGCCAGCAGTTTAAGATTTGTAGCGGGACGTGACCGAGGGTCTAATGAAAAACTGTTTTTT.